Below, 10 T cell receptor beta chains from the same sample are listed, as sequenced in a study of shared clonotypes between healthy human individuals. TCRdb's table, derived via immunoSEQ multiplex PCR, lists solely in-frame clones and lacks some. The table has around 300,000 clones, more than 75% seen once. What was sequenced was memory CD8+ T cells sorted from blood. Regarding subset: CD45RO+ cells pooled with CCR7-negative TemRA cells. The receptors shown here come from a man between 18 and 29 years old in good health.

The CDR3 protein is CASSVGSPNEKLFF. DNA of the CDR3: TGTGCCAGCAGCGTCGGGAGCCCTAATGAAAAACTGTTTTTT. The V gene is TRBV7-9, the J gene TRBJ1-4; D gene uncertain. CDR3 length equals 14 residues. Trimming took 5 bases from V and 3 from J, leaving 10 bases between them. Germline CDR1 SEHNR, CDR2 FQNEAQ (reference sequence).

The rearrangement joins TRBV9 to TRBJ1-2; D call uncertain. The length of the CDR3 is 11 residues. V lost 0 bases and J 9 bases, leaving 6 bases between the germline ends. The germline gives CDR1 SGDLS, CDR2 YYNGEE. The CDR3 is CASSVGARYTF. The CDR3 DNA is TGTGCCAGCAGCGTAGGAGCTCGCTACACCTTC.

The gene calls are TRBV4-1 and TRBJ1-1; 9 bases line up with TRBD1. Per the germline V gene, CDR1 is MGHRA and CDR2 is YSYEKL. This CDR3 spans 18 amino acids. Trimming at V came to 1 base and at J to 2 bases, leaving 11 bases not matched to a gene. The DNA for the CDR3 is TGCGCCAGCAGCCAAGTAAAAGGGGGGACAGGGACAAACACTGAAGCTTTCTTT. This translates into CASSQVKGGTGTNTEAFF.

The chain carries TRBV7-8 and TRBJ2-1; D may be TRBD2 (6 bases). V lost 6 bases and J 2 bases, leaving 20 bases between the germline ends. From germline, CDR1 is SGHVS and CDR2 FQNEAQ. The CDR3 covers 17 residues. The CDR3 is CASRPTTGGNTYNEQFF. CDR3 DNA: TGTGCCAGCAGACCGACGACCGGCGGGAACACCTACAATGAGCAGTTCTTC.

The gene calls are TRBV11-1 and TRBJ2-3; TRBD1 agrees at 10 bases. V shed 5 bases and J 4 bases; nucleotides not matched to a gene: 12. Germline CDR1 reads SGHAT; CDR2 reads FQDESV (reference sequence). There are 17 residues in the CDR3. The CDR3 reads CASSPSPGDRGADTQYF. Here the CDR3 DNA reads TGTGCCAGCAGCCCATCGCCCGGGGACAGGGGTGCAGATACGCAGTATTTT.

The CDR3 DNA follows: TGCGCCAGCAGGCACGGACAGGATTGGAATTCACCCCTCCACTTT. This gives the protein CASRHGQDWNSPLHF. The chain recombines TRBV4-1 with TRBJ1-6, with 7 nucleotides matching TRBD1. CDR3 length: 15 residues. The germline CDR1 and CDR2 sequences are MGHRA and YSYEKL. Germline trimming cut 6 bases from V and 7 bases from J; bases unmatched to any gene: 9.

CDR3 amino acids: CASSYQGTDTQYF. As DNA, the CDR3 is TGTGCCAGCAGTTACCAGGGGACAGATACGCAGTATTTT. This chain joins TRBV7-2 and TRBJ2-3; D is possibly TRBD1 (6 bases). There are 13 residues in the CDR3. V was trimmed by 6 bases and J by 3 bases, leaving 10 bases between them. The V gene's germline CDR1 is SGHTA and CDR2 FQGNSA.

The chain combines TRBV5-1 with TRBJ2-5; D ambiguous. Trimming stripped 1 base from V and 0 bases from J, with 7 bases between. CDR1 and CDR2 from the germline V gene are SGHRS and YFSETQ. This CDR3 region has 14 residues. CDR3 in DNA: TGCGCCAGCAGCTTGAGCCCGTACCAAGAGACCCAGTACTTC. Translating gives CASSLSPYQETQYF.

The V and J genes are TRBV11-2 and TRBJ2-7; 11 nucleotides agree with TRBD2. The CDR3 extends over 15 amino acids. In germline, CDR1 is SGHAT, CDR2 FQNNGV. V shed 1 base, J shed 6 bases, and the junction held 5 bases outside the gene matches. CDR3 DNA: TGTGCCAGCAGCTTAGTTCTAGCGGGAGGTGGCGAGCAGTACTTC. It encodes CASSLVLAGGGEQYF.

Notes on this clone: At one of its ends the junction is not consistent with the germline gene, which may arise from a read error. V and J are TRBV9 and TRBJ2-3; 9 bases agree with TRBD1. The CDR3 extends over 14 amino acids. Looked up from germline, CDR1 is SGDLS and CDR2 is YYNGEE. DNA for the CDR3: TGTGCCAGCAGTGTAGGGACAGGGACAGATACGCAGTATTTT. Protein sequence: CASSVGTGTDTQYF.